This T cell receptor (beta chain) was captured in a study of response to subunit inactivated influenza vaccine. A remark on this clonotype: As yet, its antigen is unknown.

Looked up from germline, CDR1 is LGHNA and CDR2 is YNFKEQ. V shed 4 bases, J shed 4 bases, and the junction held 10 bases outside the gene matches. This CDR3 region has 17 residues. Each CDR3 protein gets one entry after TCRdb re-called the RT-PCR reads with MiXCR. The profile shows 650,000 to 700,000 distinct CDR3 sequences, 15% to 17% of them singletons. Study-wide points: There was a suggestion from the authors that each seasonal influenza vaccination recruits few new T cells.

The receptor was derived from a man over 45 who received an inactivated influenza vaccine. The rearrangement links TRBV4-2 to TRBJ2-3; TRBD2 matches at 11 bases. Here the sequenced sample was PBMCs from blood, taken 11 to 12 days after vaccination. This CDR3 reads CASSPRGSGGASDTQYF. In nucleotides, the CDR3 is TGTGCCAGCAGCCCCCGAGGTAGCGGGGGGGCATCAGATACGCAGTATTTT.